Sequencing of this T cell receptor (beta chain) was carried out in a study (dated by TCRdb to 2015 to 2016). Library generation was performed with RT-PCR. Sequencing instrument: Illumina MiSeq. TCRdb took the public reads, trimmed them with fastp at Q25, ran MiXCR for clone calling and kept in-frame beta chains. Under each unique CDR3 protein, matching rows form one entry showing the most common genes and DNA. The sample includes more than 600,000 distinct CDR3 sequences, with over 12% observed a single time. Just over 3.5% of the sample belongs to the ten largest clones. The germline V gene sets CDR1 to SGHRS and CDR2 to YFSETQ. Trimming takes 2 bases off V and 8 bases off J; junction bases not matched to a gene: 15. The CDR3 starts with the cysteine, ends with the phenylalanine, and has 16 residues. CDR3 DNA only is kept here, 48 bases in frame from base 1. There are many counts of this clonotype. The clone's antigen remains unknown. No quality values exist for individual bases; no much larger clone is one base distant.

The rearranged segments are TRBV5-1 and TRBJ1-2, with 7 bases matching TRBD1. This TCR was recovered from a female donor in good health, serving as a healthy control. Material for sequencing was memory CD4+ T cells from blood. The CDR3 protein sequence reads: CASSLGQANDLGGYTF. The base sequence is TGCGCCAGCAGCTTAGGACAGGCCAACGACCTGGGAGGCTACACCTTC.